This entry lists 9 T cell receptor beta chains sequenced from one sample in a study of beta chain features in type 1 diabetes. Of the isolated RNA, all was reverse transcribed, and so the sequenced material was expressed TCRB transcripts. Repertoires were generated with immunoSEQ multiplex PCR, while TCRdb's copy carries only in-frame clones and drops some. The table records 400,000 to 600,000 clones, approximately 30% of them present only once. Sequencing was carried out using naive CD4+ T cells from blood. The source of these receptors is a man between 18 and 35 years old in good health.

The rearrangement uses TRBV25-1 and TRBJ2-1; 8 nucleotides align to TRBD2. J gave up 7 bases and V 3 bases, and 8 bases lay outside the gene matches. CDR1 is MGHDK and CDR2 is SYGVNS in the germline V gene. CDR3 length equals 15 residues. The CDR3 DNA is TGTGCCAGCAGTGATCTGGCGGGAGGCCTAAATGAGCAGTTCTTC. Amino acid sequence: CASSDLAGGLNEQFF.

The chain links TRBV30 to TRBJ1-5; a weak D match, TRBD1 (5 bases). The CDR3 contains 13 residues. The germline V and J ends were trimmed by 5 bases and 5 bases, with 13 bases remaining between them. The germline V gene has CDR1 GTSNPN and CDR2 SVGIG (reference sequence). The CDR3 DNA reads as TGTGCCTGGGCGGAGGGGCTGGATCAGCCCCAGCATTTT. Residues: CAWAEGLDQPQHF. The full variable domain, in which reference TRBV30 and TRBJ1-5 provide the parts outside the CDR3, is SQTIHQWPATLVQPVGSPLSLECTVEGTSNPNLYWYRQAAGRGLQLLFYSVGIGQISSEVPQNLSASRPQDRQFILSSKKLLLSDSGFYLCAWAEGLDQPQHFGDGTRLSIL.

V gene TRBV7-9 combines with J gene TRBJ2-3, with TRBD2 matching over 11 bases. The CDR3 contains 18 residues. The germline V gene has CDR1 SEHNR and CDR2 FQNEAQ (reference sequence). The V gene end was trimmed by 1 base and the J gene end by 0 bases; junction bases not matched to a gene: 6. DNA for the CDR3: TGTGCCAGCAGCTTAGGCCTAGCGGGAGGTTCTAGCACAGATACGCAGTATTTT. The encoded protein is CASSLGLAGGSSTDTQYF.

The chain couples TRBV7-9 to TRBJ2-7; D uncertain. The V and J ends lost 5 bases and 7 bases respectively, with 15 bases between them. The length of the CDR3 is 13 residues. Germline V gene lookup returns CDR1 SEHNR and CDR2 FQNEAQ (reference sequence). DNA of the CDR3: TGTGCCAGCAGCCACCGGGCAACGGGTGAGCAGTACTTC. Translation gives CASSHRATGEQYF.

This clone has a handful of counts. The rearrangement links TRBV30 to TRBJ1-2, with TRBD1 as a possible D gene (5 bases). The CDR3 covers 13 residues. CDR1 and CDR2 from the germline V gene are GTSNPN and SVGIG (reference sequence). V shed 6 bases and J shed 8 bases, with 19 bases lying between them. The CDR3 nucleotides read TGTGCCTGTTATTTGGCCTCGGGGGTCGGCTACACCTTC. Encoded protein: CACYLASGVGYTF.

This clone was seen more than once but under ten times. The chain uses TRBV7-2 and TRBJ2-2; tentative D call: TRBD2 (5 bases). This CDR3 comprises 15 residues. Germline CDR1 SGHTA, CDR2 FQGNSA. Trimming removed 3 bases from V and 3 bases from J, with 11 bases in between. The CDR3 coding sequence is TGTGCCAGCAGCTTCGCTAGCCCAGACACCGGGGAGCTGTTTTTT. Amino acid sequence: CASSFASPDTGELFF.

In this sample, this clone turned up a few times. This chain links TRBV30 with TRBJ1-1; D is ambiguous. CDR3 length: 14 residues. Germline loops: CDR1 GTSNPN, CDR2 SVGIG (reference sequence). Between the trimmed V and J ends, which lost 5 bases and 3 bases, there was a span of 16 bases. CDR3 in DNA: TGTGCCTGGGGGTCCGGTCCCCGGGACACTGAAGCTTTCTTT. Its protein product is CAWGSGPRDTEAFF.

V gene TRBV30 combines with J gene TRBJ2-3, with D tentatively TRBD2 (5 bases). This CDR3 is built from 14 residues. Trimming removed 3 bases from V and 6 bases from J, with 16 bases in between. Per the germline V gene, CDR1 is GTSNPN and CDR2 is SVGIG (reference sequence). The CDR3 is CAWSHGRGLDTQYF. The DNA for the CDR3 is TGTGCCTGGAGCCACGGTAGAGGGTTGGATACGCAGTATTTT.

The V gene is TRBV29-1, the J gene TRBJ1-4, with D unclear. Trimming removed 2 bases from V and 4 bases from J, with 5 bases in between. The germline V gene has CDR1 SQVTM and CDR2 ANQGSEA. This CDR3 has 12 residues. CDR3 in DNA: TGCAGCGTTGAACAGAGTAATGAAAAACTGTTTTTT. It yields the protein CSVEQSNEKLFF.